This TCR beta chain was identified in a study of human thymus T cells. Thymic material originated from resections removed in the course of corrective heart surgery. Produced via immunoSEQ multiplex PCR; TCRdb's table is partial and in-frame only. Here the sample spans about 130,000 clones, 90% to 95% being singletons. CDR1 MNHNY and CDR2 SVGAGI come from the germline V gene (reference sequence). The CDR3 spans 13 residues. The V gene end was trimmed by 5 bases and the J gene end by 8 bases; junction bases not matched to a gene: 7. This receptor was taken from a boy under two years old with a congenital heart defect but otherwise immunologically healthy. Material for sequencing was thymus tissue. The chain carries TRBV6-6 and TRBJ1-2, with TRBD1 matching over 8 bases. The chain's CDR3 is CASSGQGQTGYTF. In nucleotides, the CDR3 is TGTGCCAGCAGTGGACAGGGTCAAACAGGCTACACCTTC.